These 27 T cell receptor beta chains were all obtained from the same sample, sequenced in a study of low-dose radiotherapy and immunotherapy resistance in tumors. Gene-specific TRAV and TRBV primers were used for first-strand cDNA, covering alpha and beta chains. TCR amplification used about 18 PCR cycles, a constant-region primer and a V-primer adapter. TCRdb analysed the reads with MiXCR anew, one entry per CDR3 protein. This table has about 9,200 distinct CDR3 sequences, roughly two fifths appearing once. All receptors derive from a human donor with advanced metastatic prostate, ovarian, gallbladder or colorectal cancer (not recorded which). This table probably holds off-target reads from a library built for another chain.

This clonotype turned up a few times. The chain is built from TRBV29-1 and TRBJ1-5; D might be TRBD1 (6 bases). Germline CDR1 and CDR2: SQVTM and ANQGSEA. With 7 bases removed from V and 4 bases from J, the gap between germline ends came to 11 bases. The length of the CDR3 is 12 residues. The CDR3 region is CSAGQPNQPQHF. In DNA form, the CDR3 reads TGCAGCGCCGGACAGCCAAATCAGCCCCAGCATTTT.

CDR3 residues: CSAAPATFTYEQYF. CDR3 DNA sequence: TGCAGTGCGGCCCCGGCGACTTTCACCTACGAGCAGTACTTC. The chain combines TRBV20-1 with TRBJ2-7, with unresolved D. This CDR3 is 14 amino acids long. Deletions cut 6 bases from V and 2 bases from J, with 17 bases between. CDR1 DFQATT and CDR2 SNEGSKA come from the germline V gene (reference sequence).

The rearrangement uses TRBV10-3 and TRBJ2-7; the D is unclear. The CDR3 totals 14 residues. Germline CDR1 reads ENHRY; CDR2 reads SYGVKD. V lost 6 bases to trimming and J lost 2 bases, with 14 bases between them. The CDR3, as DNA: TGTGCCATCAGGAGTGGCCGCCCCACCTACGAGCAGTACTTC. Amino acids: CAIRSGRPTYEQYF.

The CDR3 loop reads CSARDASGSNNEQFF. The CDR3, as DNA: TGCAGTGCTAGAGATGCTAGCGGGAGTAACAATGAGCAGTTCTTC. This chain joins TRBV20-1 and TRBJ2-1; 10 nucleotides align to TRBD2. V was pared by 0 bases and J by 5 bases, with 4 bases of the junction left unmatched. CDR1 and CDR2 (germline): DFQATT, SNEGSKA (reference sequence). This CDR3 contains 15 residues.

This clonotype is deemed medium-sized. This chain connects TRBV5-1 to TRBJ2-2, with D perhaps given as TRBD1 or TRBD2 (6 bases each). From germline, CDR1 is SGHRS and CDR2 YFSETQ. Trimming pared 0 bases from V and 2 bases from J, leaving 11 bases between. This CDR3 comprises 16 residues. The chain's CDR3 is CASSLVAGHNTGELFF. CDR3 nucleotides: TGCGCCAGCAGCTTGGTGGCGGGACATAACACCGGGGAGCTGTTTTTT.

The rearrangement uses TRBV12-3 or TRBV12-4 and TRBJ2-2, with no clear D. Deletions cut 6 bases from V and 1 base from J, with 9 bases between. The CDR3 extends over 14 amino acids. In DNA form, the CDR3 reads TGTGCCAGCAGCTTTGACGGGAACACCGGGGAGCTGTTTTTT. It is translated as CASSFDGNTGELFF.

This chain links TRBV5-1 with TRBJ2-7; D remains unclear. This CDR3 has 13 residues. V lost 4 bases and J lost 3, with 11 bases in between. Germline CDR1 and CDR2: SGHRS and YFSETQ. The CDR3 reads CASSLSSNYEQYF. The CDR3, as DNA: TGCGCCAGCAGCCTGTCCTCTAACTACGAGCAGTACTTC.

The CDR3 loop reads CSARVATLSYF. Written as DNA, the CDR3 is TGCAGTGCTAGAGTAGCGACCCTAAGTTATTTT. This chain links TRBV20-1 with TRBJ2-3; D perhaps matches TRBD2 (5 bases). This CDR3 is 11 amino acids long. V was trimmed by 1 base and J by 15 bases, leaving 14 bases between them. The germline V gene encodes CDR1 DFQATT and CDR2 SNEGSKA (reference sequence).

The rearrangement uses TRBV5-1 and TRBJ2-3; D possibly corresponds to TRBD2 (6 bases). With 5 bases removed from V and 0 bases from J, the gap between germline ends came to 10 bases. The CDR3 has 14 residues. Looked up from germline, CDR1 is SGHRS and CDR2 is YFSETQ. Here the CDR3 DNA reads TGCGCCAGCAGGGAGCGGGTGAGCACAGATACGCAGTATTTT. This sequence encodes CASRERVSTDTQYF.

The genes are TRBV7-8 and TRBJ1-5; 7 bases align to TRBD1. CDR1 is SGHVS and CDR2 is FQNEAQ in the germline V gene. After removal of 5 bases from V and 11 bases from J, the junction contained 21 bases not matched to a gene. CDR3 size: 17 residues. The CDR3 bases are TGTGCCAGCAGCAACGATAAGATAGAACAGGGGATCCAGTCCCAGCATTTT. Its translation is CASSNDKIEQGIQSQHF.

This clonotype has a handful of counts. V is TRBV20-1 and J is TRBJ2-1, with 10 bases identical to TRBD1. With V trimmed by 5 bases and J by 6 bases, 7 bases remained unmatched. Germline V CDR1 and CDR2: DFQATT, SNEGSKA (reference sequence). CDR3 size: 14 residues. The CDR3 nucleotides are TGCAGTGCTCACCGGGACAGGGGTTTCAATGAGCAGTTCTTC. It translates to CSAHRDRGFNEQFF.

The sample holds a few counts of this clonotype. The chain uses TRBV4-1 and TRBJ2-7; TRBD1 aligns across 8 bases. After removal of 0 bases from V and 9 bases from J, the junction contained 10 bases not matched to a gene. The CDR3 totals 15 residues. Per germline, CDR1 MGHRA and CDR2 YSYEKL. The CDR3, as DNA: TGCGCCAGCAGCCAAGATAGCAGGGGGCGGTTTGGGCAGTACTTC. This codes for CASSQDSRGRFGQYF.

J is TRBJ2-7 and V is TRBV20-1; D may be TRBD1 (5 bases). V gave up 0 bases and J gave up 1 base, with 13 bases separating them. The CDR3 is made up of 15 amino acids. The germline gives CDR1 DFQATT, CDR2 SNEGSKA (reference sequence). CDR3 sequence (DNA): TGCAGTGCTAGAGATATTAACAGGTTATCCTACGAGCAGTACTTC. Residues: CSARDINRLSYEQYF.

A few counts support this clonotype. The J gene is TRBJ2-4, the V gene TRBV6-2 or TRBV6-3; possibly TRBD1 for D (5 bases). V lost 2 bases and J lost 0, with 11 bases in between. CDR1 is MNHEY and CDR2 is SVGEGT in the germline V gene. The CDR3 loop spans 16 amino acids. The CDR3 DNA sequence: TGTGCCAGCAGTTACCAGGGATCGGTAGCCAAAAACATTCAGTACTTC. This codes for CASSYQGSVAKNIQYF.

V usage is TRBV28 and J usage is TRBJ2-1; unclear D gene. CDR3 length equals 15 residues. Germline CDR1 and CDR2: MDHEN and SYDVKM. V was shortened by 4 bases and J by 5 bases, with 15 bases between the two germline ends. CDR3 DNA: TGTGCCAGCAGTTCTATTGAGTTAATCCACAATGAGCAGTTCTTC. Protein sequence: CASSSIELIHNEQFF.

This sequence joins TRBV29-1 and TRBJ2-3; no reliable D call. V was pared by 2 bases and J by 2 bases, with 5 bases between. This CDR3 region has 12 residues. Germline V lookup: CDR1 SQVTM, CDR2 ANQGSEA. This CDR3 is CSVEQYTDTQYF. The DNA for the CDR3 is TGCAGCGTTGAACAGTACACAGATACGCAGTATTTT.

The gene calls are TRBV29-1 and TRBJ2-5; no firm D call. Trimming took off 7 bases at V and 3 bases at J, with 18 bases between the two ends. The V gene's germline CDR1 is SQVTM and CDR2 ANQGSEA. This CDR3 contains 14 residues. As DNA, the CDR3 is TGCAGCGGCGCGGCGGCAGTTTCGAAAGAGACCCAGTACTTC. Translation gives CSGAAAVSKETQYF.

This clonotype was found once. This chain's CDR3 is CASSTPSGASGRGSYNEQFF. CDR3 nucleotides: TGTGCCAGCAGTACCCCCTCTGGGGCTAGCGGGAGGGGTTCCTACAATGAGCAGTTCTTC. The rearrangement joins TRBV2 to TRBJ2-1; TRBD2 agrees at 12 bases. CDR1 and CDR2 (germline): SNHLY, FYNNEI. V was clipped by 5 bases and J by 1 base; unmatched bases: 15. The CDR3 covers 20 residues. Full variable domain (rest looked up from reference TRBV2 and TRBJ2-1): EPEVTQTPSHQVTQMGQEVILRCVPISNHLYFYWYRQILGQKVEFLVSFYNNEISEKSEIFDDQFSVERPDGSNFTLKIRSTKLEDSAMYFCASSTPSGASGRGSYNEQFFGPGTRLTVL.

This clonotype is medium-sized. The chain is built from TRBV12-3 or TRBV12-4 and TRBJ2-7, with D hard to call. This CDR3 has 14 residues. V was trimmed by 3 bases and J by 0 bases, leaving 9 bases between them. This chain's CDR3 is CASSLVSSSYEQYF. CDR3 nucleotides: TGTGCCAGCAGTTTGGTCAGTTCCTCCTACGAGCAGTACTTC.

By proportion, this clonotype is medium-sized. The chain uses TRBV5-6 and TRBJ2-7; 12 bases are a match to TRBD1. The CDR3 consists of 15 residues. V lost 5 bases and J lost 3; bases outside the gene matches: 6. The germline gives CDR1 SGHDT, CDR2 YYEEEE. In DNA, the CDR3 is TGTGCCAGCAGGCCTCGGGACAGGGGGCTCTACGAGCAGTACTTC. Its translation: CASRPRDRGLYEQYF.

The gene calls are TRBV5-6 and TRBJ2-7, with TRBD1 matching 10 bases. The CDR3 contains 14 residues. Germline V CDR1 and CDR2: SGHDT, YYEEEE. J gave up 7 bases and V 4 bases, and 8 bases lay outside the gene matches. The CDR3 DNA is TGTGCCAGCAGCCCAGGGACAGGGGAAAGGGAGCAGTACTTC. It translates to CASSPGTGEREQYF.

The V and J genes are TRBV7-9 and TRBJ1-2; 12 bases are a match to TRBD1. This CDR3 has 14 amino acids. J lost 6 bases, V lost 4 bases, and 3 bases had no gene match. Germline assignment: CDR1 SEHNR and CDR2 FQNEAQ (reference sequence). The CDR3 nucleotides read TGTGCCAGCAGCTCCGGGACAGGGGGCCATGGCTACACCTTC. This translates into CASSSGTGGHGYTF.

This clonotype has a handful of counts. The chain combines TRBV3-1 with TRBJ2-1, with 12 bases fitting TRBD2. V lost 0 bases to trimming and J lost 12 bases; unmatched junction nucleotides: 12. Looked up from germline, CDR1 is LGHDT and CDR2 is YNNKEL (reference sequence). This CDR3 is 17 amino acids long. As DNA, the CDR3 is TGTGCCAGCAGCCAAGATCGCGCTAGCGGGAGGGAGGGGACGCAGTTCTTC. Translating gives CASSQDRASGREGTQFF.

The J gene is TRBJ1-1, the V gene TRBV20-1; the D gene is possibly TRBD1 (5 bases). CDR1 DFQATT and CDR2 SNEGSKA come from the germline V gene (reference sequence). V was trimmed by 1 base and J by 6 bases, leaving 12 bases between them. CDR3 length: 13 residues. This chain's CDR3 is CSARVPGDPEAFF. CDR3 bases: TGCAGTGCTAGAGTCCCGGGGGATCCTGAAGCTTTCTTT.

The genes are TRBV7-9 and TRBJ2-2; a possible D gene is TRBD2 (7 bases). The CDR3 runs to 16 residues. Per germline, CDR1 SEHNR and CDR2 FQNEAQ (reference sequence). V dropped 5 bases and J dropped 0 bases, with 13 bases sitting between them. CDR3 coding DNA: TGTGCCAGCAGCCCTACGGGGGGCTCGAACACCGGGGAGCTGTTTTTT. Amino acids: CASSPTGGSNTGELFF.

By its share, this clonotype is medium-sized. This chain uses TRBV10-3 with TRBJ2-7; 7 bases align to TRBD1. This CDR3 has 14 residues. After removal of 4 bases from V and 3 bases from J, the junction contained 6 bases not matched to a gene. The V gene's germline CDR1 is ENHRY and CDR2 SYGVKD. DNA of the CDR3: TGTGCCATCAGTGGGGGGACAGCCCTCTACGAGCAGTACTTC. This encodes CAISGGTALYEQYF.

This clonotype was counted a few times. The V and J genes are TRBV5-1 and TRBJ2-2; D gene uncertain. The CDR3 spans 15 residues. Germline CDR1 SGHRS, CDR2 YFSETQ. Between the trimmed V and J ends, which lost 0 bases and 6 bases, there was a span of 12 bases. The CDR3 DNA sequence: TGCGCCAGCAGCTTGGCAGGAGTGGATGCCGGGGAGCTGTTTTTT. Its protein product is CASSLAGVDAGELFF.